Listed below are T cell receptor beta chains from one sample, sequenced in a study of shared clonotypes between healthy human individuals. This table comes from immunoSEQ multiplex PCR, and its TCRdb copy is limited to in-frame clones, with some not included. The sample contains 2.3 million or so clones, approximately 95% of which appear only once. The sample was naive CD4+ T cells from PBMCs. These receptors all stem from a man aged 18-30 years in good health. Some clones in this sample may be carry-over from other donors' samples. CDR3s include the opening cysteine and the closing phenylalanine or tryptophan. The D gene is left open where the match is weak. Size is stated for part of the rows, as once, few or many counts, or as a class when the clone is expanded.

j_call,d_call,v_call,clone_size,cdr3_aa,cdr3_nt
TRBJ1-2,-,TRBV11-2,-,CASVQPANYGYTF,TGTGCCAGCGTTCAGCCCGCTAACTATGGCTACACCTTC
TRBJ2-1,TRBD1,TRBV4-3,-,CASSQDFRDSLYNEQFF,TGCGCCAGCAGCCAAGACTTTAGGGACAGTCTCTACAATGAGCAGTTCTTC
TRBJ1-5,-,TRBV5-1,few,CASSLGSGANQPQHF,TGCGCCAGCAGCTTGGGTTCAGGGGCCAATCAGCCCCAGCATTTT
TRBJ2-5,-,TRBV11-2,-,CASSPDQETQYF,TGTGCCAGCAGCCCTGACCAAGAGACCCAGTACTTC
TRBJ2-7,TRBD1,TRBV29-1,-,CSVVQDRASYEQYF,TGCAGCGTTGTTCAGGACAGGGCTTCCTACGAGCAGTACTTC
TRBJ2-1,-,TRBV7-3,-,CASSRSGGSYNEQFF,TGTGCCAGCAGCCGTAGCGGTGGCTCCTACAATGAGCAGTTCTTC
TRBJ2-1,TRBD2,TRBV28,-,CATSKAGGWNEQFF,TGTGCCACTTCCAAAGCGGGAGGGTGGAATGAGCAGTTCTTC
TRBJ1-2,TRBD1,TRBV4-2,-,CASSQKPTGTGFYGYTF,TGTGCCAGCAGCCAAAAACCGACCGGGACAGGGTTCTATGGCTACACCTTC
TRBJ1-1,-,TRBV18,-,CASSPTGVNTEAFF,TGTGCCAGCTCACCGACAGGTGTGAACACTGAAGCTTTCTTT
TRBJ2-7,-,TRBV4-1,-,CASSDARTKTPYEQYF,TGCGCCAGCAGCGACGCACGGACTAAAACGCCCTACGAGCAGTACTTC
TRBJ1-4,-,TRBV7-3,-,CASSLGAHNGKLFF,TGTGCCAGCAGCCTGGGTGCGCACAACGGAAAACTGTTTTTT